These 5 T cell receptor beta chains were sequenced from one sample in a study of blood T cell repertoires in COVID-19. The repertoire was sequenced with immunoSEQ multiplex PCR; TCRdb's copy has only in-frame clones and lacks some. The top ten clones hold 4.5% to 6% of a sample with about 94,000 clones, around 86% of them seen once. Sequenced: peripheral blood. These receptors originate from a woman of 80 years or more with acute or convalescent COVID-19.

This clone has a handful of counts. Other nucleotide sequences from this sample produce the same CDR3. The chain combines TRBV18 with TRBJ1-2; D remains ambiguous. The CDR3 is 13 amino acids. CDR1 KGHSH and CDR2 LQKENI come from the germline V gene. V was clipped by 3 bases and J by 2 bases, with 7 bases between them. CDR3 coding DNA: TGTGCCAGCTCACCTGACAAGAACTATGGCTACACCTTC. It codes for CASSPDKNYGYTF.

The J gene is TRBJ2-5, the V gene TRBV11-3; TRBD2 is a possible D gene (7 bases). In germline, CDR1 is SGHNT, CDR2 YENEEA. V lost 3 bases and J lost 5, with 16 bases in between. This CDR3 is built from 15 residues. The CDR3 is CASSLYSGGGETQYF. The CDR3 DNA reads TGTGCCAGCAGCTTGTATTCGGGGGGCGGCGAGACCCAGTACTTC.

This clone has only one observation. CDR3 loop: CASSPGQFSGANVLTF. The CDR3 region has the DNA TGTGCCAGCAGCCCGGGACAATTCTCTGGGGCCAACGTCCTGACTTTC. The chain employs TRBV14 and TRBJ2-6, with a weak D call TRBD1 (6 bases). This CDR3 spans 16 amino acids. Trimming cost V 4 bases and J 0 bases, with 10 bases left between them. Germline V gives CDR1 SGHDN, CDR2 FVKESK.

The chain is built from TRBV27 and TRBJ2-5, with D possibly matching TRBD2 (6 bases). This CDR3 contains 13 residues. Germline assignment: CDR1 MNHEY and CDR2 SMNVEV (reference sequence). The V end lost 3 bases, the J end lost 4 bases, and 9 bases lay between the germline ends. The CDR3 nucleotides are TGTGCCAGCAGTTTCGGAGGGTCAGAGACCCAGTACTTC. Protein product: CASSFGGSETQYF.

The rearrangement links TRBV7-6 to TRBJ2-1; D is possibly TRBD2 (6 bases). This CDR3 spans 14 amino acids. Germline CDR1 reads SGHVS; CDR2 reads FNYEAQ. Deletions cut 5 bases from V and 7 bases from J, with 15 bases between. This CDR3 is CASSPLSLANEQFF. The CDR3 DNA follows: TGTGCCAGCAGCCCTTTATCCCTAGCGAATGAGCAGTTCTTC.